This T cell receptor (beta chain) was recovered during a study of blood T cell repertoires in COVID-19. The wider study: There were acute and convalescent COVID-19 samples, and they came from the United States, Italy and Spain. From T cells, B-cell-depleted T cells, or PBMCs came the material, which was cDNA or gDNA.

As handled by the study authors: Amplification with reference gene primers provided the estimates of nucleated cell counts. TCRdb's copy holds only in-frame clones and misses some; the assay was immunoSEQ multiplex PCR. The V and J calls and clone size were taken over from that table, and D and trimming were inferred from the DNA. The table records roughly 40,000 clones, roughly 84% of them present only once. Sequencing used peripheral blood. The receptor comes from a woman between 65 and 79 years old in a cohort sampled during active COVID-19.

DNA of the CDR3: TGTGCCAGCAGTCGGGACAGGGGACCCACAGATACGCAGTATTTT. It is translated as CASSRDRGPTDTQYF. The chain links TRBV6-5 to TRBJ2-3, with TRBD1 matching over 10 bases. There are 15 residues in the CDR3. V shed 5 bases and J 2 bases; nucleotides not matched to a gene: 4. From germline, CDR1 is MNHEY and CDR2 SVGAGI.